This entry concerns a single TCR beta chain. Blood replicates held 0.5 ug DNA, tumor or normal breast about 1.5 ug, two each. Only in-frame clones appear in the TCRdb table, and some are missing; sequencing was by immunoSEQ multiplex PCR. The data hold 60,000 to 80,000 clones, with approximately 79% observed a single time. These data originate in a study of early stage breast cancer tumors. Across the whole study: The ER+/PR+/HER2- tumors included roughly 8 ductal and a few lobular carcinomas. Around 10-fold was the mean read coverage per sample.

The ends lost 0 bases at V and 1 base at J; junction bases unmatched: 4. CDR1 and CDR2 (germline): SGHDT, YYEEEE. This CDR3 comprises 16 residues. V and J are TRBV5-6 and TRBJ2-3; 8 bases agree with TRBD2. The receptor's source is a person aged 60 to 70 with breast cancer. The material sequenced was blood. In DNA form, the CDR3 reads TGTGCCAGCAGCTTGGAGTTCGGGGGGGGCACAGATACGCAGTATTTT. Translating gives CASSLEFGGGTDTQYF.